The sequence of this T cell receptor (beta chain) was determined in a study of T cell responses to AZD1222 COVID-19 vaccine. Study-wide context: Timing groups of about 4 and about 12 weeks for second doses were pooled. The study, taken as a whole, reports: The reported proportion of spike-specific TCRs targeting unmutated variant regions was nearly half. The sample set comprised mostly white British donors with more females, and clonal diversity was possibly underestimated.

As regards this clone: Its matching antigen is unknown.

Germline values: CDR1 LNHDA, CDR2 SQIVND (reference sequence). J was trimmed by 4 bases and V by 7 bases; bases with no gene match: 8. There are 15 residues in the CDR3. Generated by immunoSEQ multiplex PCR, the TCRdb table keeps only in-frame clones and is missing some. The sample records about 110,000 clones, 88% being singletons. The sequence was obtained from an adult in good health. Sample: peripheral blood, taken on day 0 of AZD1222 vaccination. The gene calls are TRBV19 and TRBJ2-1; 9 positions match TRBD1. For the CDR3, the DNA is TGTGCCAGTACCGCGGACAGGGGAAGGTACAATGAGCAGTTCTTC. Translating it yields CASTADRGRYNEQFF.